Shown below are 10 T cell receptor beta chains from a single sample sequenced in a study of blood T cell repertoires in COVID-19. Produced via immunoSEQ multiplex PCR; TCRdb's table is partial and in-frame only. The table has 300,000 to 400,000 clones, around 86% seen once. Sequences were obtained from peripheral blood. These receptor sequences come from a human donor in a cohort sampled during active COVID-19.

The CDR3 bases are TGTGCCAGCAGCTTGGGGGTAGGACAGACGAACACTGAAGCTTTCTTT. It codes for CASSLGVGQTNTEAFF. The rearrangement links TRBV5-5 to TRBJ1-1; D may be TRBD1 (6 bases). Germline loops: CDR1 SGHKS, CDR2 YYEKEE (reference sequence). Trimming took 0 bases from V and 1 from J, leaving 13 bases between them. CDR3 length: 16 amino acids. The full variable domain, rest sourced from reference TRBV5-5 and TRBJ1-1, is DAGVTQSPTHLIKTRGQQVTLRCSPISGHKSVSWYQQVLGQGPQFIFQYYEKEERGRGNFPDRFSARQFPNYSSELNVNALLLGDSALYLCASSLGVGQTNTEAFFGQGTRLTVV.

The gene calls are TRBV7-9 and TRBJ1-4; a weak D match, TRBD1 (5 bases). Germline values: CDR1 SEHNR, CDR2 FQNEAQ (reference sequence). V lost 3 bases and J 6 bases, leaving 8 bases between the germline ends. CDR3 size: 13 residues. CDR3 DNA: TGTGCCAGCAGCTTGGACACGGATGAAAAACTGTTTTTT. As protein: CASSLDTDEKLFF.

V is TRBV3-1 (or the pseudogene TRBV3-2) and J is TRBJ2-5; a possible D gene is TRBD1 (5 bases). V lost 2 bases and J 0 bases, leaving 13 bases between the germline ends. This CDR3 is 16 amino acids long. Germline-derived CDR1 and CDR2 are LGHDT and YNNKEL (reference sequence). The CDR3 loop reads CASSQRGGIYQETQYF. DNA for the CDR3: TGTGCCAGCAGCCAAAGGGGCGGTATCTACCAAGAGACCCAGTACTTC.

Here the CDR3 DNA reads TGTGCCAGCAGCGTAGAAGGGCGGGGGGGCCTCGATGAGCAGTTCTTC. This encodes CASSVEGRGGLDEQFF. The chain has TRBV9 and TRBJ2-1, with 9 bases lining up with TRBD2. The V gene's germline CDR1 is SGDLS and CDR2 YYNGEE. V dropped 0 bases and J dropped 8; count of bases not matched to a gene: 9. The CDR3 spans 16 residues.

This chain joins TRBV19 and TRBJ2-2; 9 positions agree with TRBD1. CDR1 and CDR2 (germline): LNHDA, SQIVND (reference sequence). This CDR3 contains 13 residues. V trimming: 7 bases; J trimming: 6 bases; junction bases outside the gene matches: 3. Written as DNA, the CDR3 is TGTGCCAGTATGGACAGGGGCGCCGGGGAGCTGTTTTTT. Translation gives CASMDRGAGELFF.

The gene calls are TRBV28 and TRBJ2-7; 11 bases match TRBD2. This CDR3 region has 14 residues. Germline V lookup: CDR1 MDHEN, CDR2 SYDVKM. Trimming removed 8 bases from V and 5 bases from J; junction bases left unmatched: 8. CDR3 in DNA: TGTGCCAGCCAAACTAGCGGGAGTATTGACGAGCAGTACTTC. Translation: CASQTSGSIDEQYF.

For the CDR3, the DNA is TGTGCCAGCAGTGAAAATAGCGGCGAATTTGGGAGCACAGATACGCAGTATTTT. Protein: CASSENSGEFGSTDTQYF. This rearrangement joins TRBV25-1 to TRBJ2-3; D possibly corresponds to TRBD2 (6 bases). The CDR3 extends over 18 amino acids. Germline-derived CDR1 and CDR2 are MGHDK and SYGVNS. Trimming pared 2 bases from V and 0 bases from J, leaving 18 bases between.

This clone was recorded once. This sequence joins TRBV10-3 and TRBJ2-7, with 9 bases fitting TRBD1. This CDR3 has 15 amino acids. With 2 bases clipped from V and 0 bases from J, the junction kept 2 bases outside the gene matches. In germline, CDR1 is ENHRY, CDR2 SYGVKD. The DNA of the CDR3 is TGTGCCATCAGTGAGGGACAGGGGAACTCCTACGAGCAGTACTTC. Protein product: CAISEGQGNSYEQYF.

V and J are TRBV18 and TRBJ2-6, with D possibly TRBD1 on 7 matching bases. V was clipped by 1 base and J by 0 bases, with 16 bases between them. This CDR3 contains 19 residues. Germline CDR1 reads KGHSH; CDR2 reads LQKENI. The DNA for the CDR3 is TGTGCCAGCTCACCACTACCAGGGGGGAGTCTCTCTGGGGCCAACGTCCTGACTTTC. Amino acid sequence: CASSPLPGGSLSGANVLTF.

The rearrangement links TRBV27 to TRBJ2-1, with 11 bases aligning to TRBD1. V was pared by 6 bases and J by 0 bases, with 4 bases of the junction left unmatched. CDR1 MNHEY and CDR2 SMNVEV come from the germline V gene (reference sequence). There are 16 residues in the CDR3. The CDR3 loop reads CASREGQGDSYNEQFF. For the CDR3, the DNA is TGTGCCAGCAGAGAGGGACAGGGGGACTCCTACAATGAGCAGTTCTTC.